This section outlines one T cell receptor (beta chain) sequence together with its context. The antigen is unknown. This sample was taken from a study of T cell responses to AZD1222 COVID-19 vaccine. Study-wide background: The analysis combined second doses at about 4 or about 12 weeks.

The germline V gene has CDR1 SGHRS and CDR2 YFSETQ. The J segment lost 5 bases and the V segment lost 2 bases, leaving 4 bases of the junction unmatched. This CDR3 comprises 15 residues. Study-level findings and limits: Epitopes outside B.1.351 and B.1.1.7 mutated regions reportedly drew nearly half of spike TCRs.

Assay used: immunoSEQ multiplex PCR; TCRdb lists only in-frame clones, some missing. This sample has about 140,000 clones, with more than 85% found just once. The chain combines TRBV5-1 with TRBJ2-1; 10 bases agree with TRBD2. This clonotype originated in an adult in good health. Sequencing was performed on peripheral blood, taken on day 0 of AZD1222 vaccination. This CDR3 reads CASSFGLAEDNEQFF. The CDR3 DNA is TGCGCCAGCAGCTTCGGACTAGCGGAAGACAATGAGCAGTTCTTC.